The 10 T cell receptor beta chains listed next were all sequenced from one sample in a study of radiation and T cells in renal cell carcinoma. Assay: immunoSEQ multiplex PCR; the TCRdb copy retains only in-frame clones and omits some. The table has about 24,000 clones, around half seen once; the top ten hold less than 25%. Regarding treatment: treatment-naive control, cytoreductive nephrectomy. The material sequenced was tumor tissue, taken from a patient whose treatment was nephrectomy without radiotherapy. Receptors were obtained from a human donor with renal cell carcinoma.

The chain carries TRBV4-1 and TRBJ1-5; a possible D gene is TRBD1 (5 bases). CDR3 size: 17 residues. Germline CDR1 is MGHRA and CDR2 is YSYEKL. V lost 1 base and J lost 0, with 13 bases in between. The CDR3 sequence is CASSQAWGGYSNQPQHF. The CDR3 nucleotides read TGCGCCAGCAGCCAAGCTTGGGGCGGCTATAGCAATCAGCCCCAGCATTTT.

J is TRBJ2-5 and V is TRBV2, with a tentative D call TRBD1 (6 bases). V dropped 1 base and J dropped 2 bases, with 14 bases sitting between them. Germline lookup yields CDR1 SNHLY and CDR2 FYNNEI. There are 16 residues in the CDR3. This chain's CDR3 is CASSEVWGRGQETQYF. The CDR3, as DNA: TGTGCCAGCAGTGAAGTTTGGGGGCGAGGGCAAGAGACCCAGTACTTC.

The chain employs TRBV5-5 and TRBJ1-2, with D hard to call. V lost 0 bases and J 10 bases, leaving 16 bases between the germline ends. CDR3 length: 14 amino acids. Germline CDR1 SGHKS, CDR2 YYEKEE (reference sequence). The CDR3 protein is CASSLASGNLDYTF. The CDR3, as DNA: TGTGCCAGCAGCTTGGCCTCCGGGAACCTGGACTACACCTTC.

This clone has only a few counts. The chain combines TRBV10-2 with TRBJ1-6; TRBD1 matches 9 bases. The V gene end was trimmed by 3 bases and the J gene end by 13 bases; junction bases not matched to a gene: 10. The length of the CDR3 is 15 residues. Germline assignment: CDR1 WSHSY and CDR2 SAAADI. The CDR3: CASSERGTGLHPLHF. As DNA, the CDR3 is TGCGCCAGCAGTGAAAGGGGGACAGGGTTACACCCCCTCCACTTT.

This CDR3 is CASSENRSPLHF. The DNA of the CDR3 is TGTGCCAGCAGCGAGAATCGATCACCCCTCCACTTT. The chain has TRBV6-5 and TRBJ1-6; no clear D gene. The CDR3 spans 12 residues. Trimming left V 6 bases short and J 10 bases short, with 10 bases between. Germline loops: CDR1 MNHEY, CDR2 SVGAGI.

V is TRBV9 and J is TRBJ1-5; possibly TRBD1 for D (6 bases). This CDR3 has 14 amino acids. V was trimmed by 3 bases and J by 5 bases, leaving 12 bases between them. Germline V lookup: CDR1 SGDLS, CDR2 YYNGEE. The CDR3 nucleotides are TGTGCCAGCAGCGCACAGGGAGGGGATCAGCCCCAGCATTTT. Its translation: CASSAQGGDQPQHF.

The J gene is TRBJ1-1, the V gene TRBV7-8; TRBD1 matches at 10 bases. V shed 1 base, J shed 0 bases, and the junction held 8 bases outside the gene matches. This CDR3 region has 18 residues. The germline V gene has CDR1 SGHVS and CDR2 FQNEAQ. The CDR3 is CASSLVVVTGGMNTEAFF. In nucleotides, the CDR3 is TGTGCCAGCAGCTTAGTGGTAGTGACAGGGGGCATGAACACTGAAGCTTTCTTT.

The CDR3 DNA follows: TGTGCCAGCAGCCTTGCTAGGGCGCGGGGGGTTCGAAATCGAGAGACCCAGTACTTC. Translation gives CASSLARARGVRNRETQYF. The chain has TRBV7-2 and TRBJ2-5, with TRBD2 matching 8 bases. Germline V gene data show CDR1 as SGHTA and CDR2 as FQGNSA. V dropped 5 bases and J dropped 4; count of bases not matched to a gene: 21. CDR3 length: 19 residues.

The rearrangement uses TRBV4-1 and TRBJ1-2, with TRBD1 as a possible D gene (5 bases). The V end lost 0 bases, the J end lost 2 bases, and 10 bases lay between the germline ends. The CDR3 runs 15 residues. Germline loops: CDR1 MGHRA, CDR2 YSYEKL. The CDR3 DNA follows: TGCGCCAGCAGCCAAGACGGACACGTCAACTATGGCTACACCTTC. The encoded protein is CASSQDGHVNYGYTF.

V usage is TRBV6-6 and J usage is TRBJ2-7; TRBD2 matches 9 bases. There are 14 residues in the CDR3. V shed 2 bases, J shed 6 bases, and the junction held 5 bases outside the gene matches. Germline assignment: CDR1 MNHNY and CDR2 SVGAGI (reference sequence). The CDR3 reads CASSYLSGGSEQYF. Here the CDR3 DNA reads TGTGCCAGCAGTTACCTTAGCGGGGGATCCGAGCAGTACTTC.